A single sample gave rise to the 7 T cell receptor beta chains below, sequenced in a study of blood T cells in healthy people across ages. A second PCR of about 7 to 12 cycles used a sample-barcoded 5' primer and a J-beta primer mix. TCRdb re-derived calls from the 5' RACE reads in MiXCR, one entry per CDR3 protein. Seen here are 1.5 million to 2 million distinct CDR3 sequences, roughly 32% observed once, and the top ten hold 10% to 12%. The sequenced sample was blood. These receptors were taken from a young woman in good health.

This sequence joins TRBV20-1 and TRBJ2-7; D unclear. The CDR3 covers 15 residues. The germline V and J ends were trimmed by 0 bases and 3 bases, with 15 bases remaining between them. CDR1 and CDR2 from the germline V gene are DFQATT and SNEGSKA (reference sequence). This chain's CDR3 is CSAREQGLGNYEQYF. The DNA for the CDR3 is TGCAGTGCTAGAGAGCAAGGCTTAGGGAACTACGAGCAGTACTTC.

In regard to this clonotype: Relative to the germline gene, one junction end is altered; a read error may explain this. The chain couples TRBV3-1 to TRBJ2-7, with TRBD1 matching 9 bases. The assigned J gene may be wrong: the sequence end matches TRBJ2-5 better. CDR3 size: 16 residues. CDR1 and CDR2 from the germline V gene are LGHDT and YNNKEL (reference sequence). CDR3 region: CASNQSTGGGRGTQYF. DNA of the CDR3: TGTGCCAGCAACCAATCGACAGGGGGAGGTCGAGGGACCCAGTACTTC.

This clonotype was observed a few times. The genes are TRBV28 and TRBJ2-7; no definite D call. Looked up from germline, CDR1 is MDHEN and CDR2 is SYDVKM. The V end lost 8 bases, the J end lost 3 bases, and 14 bases lay between the germline ends. The CDR3 covers 13 residues. The CDR3, as DNA: TGTGCCAGCCGCACTGGGAACTACTACGAGCAGTACTTC. Its translation is CASRTGNYYEQYF.

This chain connects TRBV2 to TRBJ2-7; maybe TRBD2 (5 bases). The CDR3 loop spans 14 amino acids. Germline CDR1 is SNHLY and CDR2 is FYNNEI. Trimming pared 11 bases from V and 0 bases from J, leaving 17 bases between. CDR3 region: CAPARVDISYEQYF. The CDR3 nucleotides read TGTGCCCCGGCGAGGGTGGATATCTCCTACGAGCAGTACTTC.

The chain recombines TRBV29-1 with TRBJ2-7, with a possible D match to TRBD2 (5 bases). The CDR3 is 14 amino acids. Germline V CDR1 and CDR2: SQVTM, ANQGSEA. Between the trimmed V and J ends, which lost 2 bases and 2 bases, there was a span of 13 bases. DNA of the CDR3: TGCAGCGTTGAATCTAGGGCGGGTACCTACGAGCAGTACTTC. Translation: CSVESRAGTYEQYF.

This clonotype was observed a handful of times. The rearrangement uses TRBV6-6 and TRBJ1-2, with D possibly being TRBD1 (5 bases). CDR1 is MNHNY and CDR2 is SVGAGI in the germline V gene (reference sequence). The CDR3 loop spans 15 amino acids. V shed 8 bases and J shed 9 bases, with 25 bases lying between them. The CDR3 here is CASSPNVWARASYTF. CDR3 DNA sequence: TGTGCCAGCTCCCCCAATGTCTGGGCCAGGGCGAGCTACACCTTC.

Only a few counts were recorded for this clonotype. The J gene is TRBJ2-1, the V gene TRBV6-1, with D possibly TRBD2 on 6 matching bases. The CDR3 runs 14 residues. The germline V gene has CDR1 MNHNS and CDR2 SASEGT. Trimming took off 6 bases at V and 4 bases at J, with 13 bases between the two ends. The CDR3 spells CASRPEGFYNEQFF. CDR3 sequence (DNA): TGTGCCAGCAGGCCGGAGGGATTTTACAATGAGCAGTTCTTC.